This T cell receptor (beta chain) was captured in a study of blood T cell repertoires in COVID-19. Study at large: Nucleic acid was either cDNA or gDNA, and it came from T cells, B-cell-depleted T cells, or PBMCs.

V dropped 0 bases and J dropped 5 bases, with 17 bases sitting between them. This CDR3 has 16 residues. Per germline, CDR1 LNHNV and CDR2 YYDKDF (reference sequence). The sample holds a few counts of this clone. Authors' analysis steps: The assay estimated nucleated cells by amplifying reference gene primers. The data were produced by immunoSEQ multiplex PCR, yet TCRdb's version contains in-frame clones alone and is incomplete. V, J and clone size were drawn from that table, and D and trimming were deduced from the DNA. The table has 90,000 to 100,000 clones, 82% seen once. The receptor was derived from a man older than 75 with acute or convalescent COVID-19. The gene calls are TRBV15 and TRBJ2-7; perhaps TRBD2 as D (6 bases). The sequenced sample consisted of peripheral blood. The CDR3 DNA follows: TGTGCCACCAGCAGAGATCTTGCGGAAGCGGGTGACGAGCAGTACTTC. Amino acid sequence: CATSRDLAEAGDEQYF.